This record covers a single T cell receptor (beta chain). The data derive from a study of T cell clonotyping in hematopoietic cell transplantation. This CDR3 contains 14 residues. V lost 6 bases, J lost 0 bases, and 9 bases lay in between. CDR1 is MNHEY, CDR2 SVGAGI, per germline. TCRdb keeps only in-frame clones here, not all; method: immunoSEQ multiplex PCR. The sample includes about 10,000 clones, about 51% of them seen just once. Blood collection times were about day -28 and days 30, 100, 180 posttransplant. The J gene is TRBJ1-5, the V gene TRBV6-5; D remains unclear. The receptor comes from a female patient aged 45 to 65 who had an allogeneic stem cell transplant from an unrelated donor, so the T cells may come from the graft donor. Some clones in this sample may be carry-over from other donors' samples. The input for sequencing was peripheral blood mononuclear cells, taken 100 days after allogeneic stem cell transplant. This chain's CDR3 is CASSRRDSNQPQHF. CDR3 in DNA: TGTGCCAGCAGCCGACGGGATAGCAATCAGCCCCAGCATTTT.